This TCR beta chain was observed in a study of T cell therapy after organ transplantation (dated by TCRdb to about 2019). Broadly, across the study: The therapy products consisted of autologous CMV-specific T cells grown in vitro for two to three weeks using a peptide pool of 30 HLA class I and II CMV epitopes. Short-term post-therapy blood samples were collected 4 to 8 weeks after completion of therapy. A follow-up TRBV repertoire analysis was performed on an open-label phase I trial of autologous CMV-specific adoptive T cell therapy in solid-organ transplant recipients. Patients were given up to 6 doses of T cells at 2-week intervals and were followed for approximately 29 weeks after finishing therapy. Only about 75% of the 10 patients had long-term post-therapy samples available. A median of 1.92 x 10^8 CMV-specific T cells was administered to patients across 2 to 6 intravenous infusions. Most of the ten patients were classed as clinical responders and two as nonresponders.

Explained via the paper, the time point label denotes: 4-8 weeks after completion of therapy. Patients were solid-organ transplant recipients with drug-resistant/recurrent cytomegalovirus. About eleven of the trial participants were picked for repertoire analysis depending on whether post-therapy peripheral blood mononuclear cells were available. A BD FACSAria III was used to sort viable CD3+CD8+CD4- lymphocytes from PBMCs. Genomic DNA was extracted from sorted cells with the Qiagen DNeasy Kit. Study-wide findings and limitations: Marked pretherapy clonal expansions with minimal repertoire change after therapy were observed in nonresponders. Post-therapy reconstitution appeared to include both transferred clonotypes and endogenous clonotypes not detected in the therapy products. Fold change in CD8 clonality after therapy was inversely correlated with pretherapy clonality, suggesting that less biased repertoires were more receptive to remodeling. Assessment of confounders such as concurrent antirejection and antiviral medications was prevented by the small cohort. Few detected expansions in nonresponders may reflect reduced sample coverage from poor CD8+ T cell yield.

Using the immunoSEQ two-step, bias-controlled multiplex PCR assay, TRB CDR3 regions were amplified from genomic DNA. Sequencing of CDR3 libraries was carried out on an Illumina NextSeq 500. The study's own analysis went as follows. Initial alignment and bioinformatics, including bias normalization against synthetic CDR3 analogs, were performed with the immunoSEQ Analyzer platform. Annotation of V, D and J genes followed the definitions in the IMGT database. For further TRBV analyses, VDJtools version 1.1.10 and the R package tcR version 2.2.1.11 were used with default settings. For the GLIPH analysis, version 1.0 was run with default settings. For CDR3 sequences with at least 5 reads, significant changes in clonotype frequency were assessed with a 2-sided binomial test and Benjamini-Hochberg correction (alpha = 0.01). TCRdb holds this immuneACCESS table with in-frame rearrangements only. Some clones are missing; in checked studies, unresolved V genes explain under half, and the rest has no known cause. V and J calls and clone size follow that table, whereas D and trimming were derived from the DNA. The table for this sample lists roughly 6,200 clones; roughly 74% of them were counted only once. The top ten hold approximately 30% of the sample.

On this clone itself: The specificity of this receptor is unknown. No much larger clone is present one base from it, and per-base qualities are unavailable.

From the germline V gene, CDR1 is SGHRS and CDR2 is YFSETQ. A distance of 11 bases separates the germline ends of V and J, which lose 4 bases and 1 base respectively. The CDR3 measures 14 amino acids from cysteine to phenylalanine. The kept DNA is CDR3 alone, 42 bases in frame from the first base. The rearranged segments are TRBV5-1 and TRBJ2-5; the D gene is possibly TRBD1 or TRBD2, with 5 bases matching each. Sequenced material: CD8+ T cells from blood, taken after autologous CMV-specific T cell therapy. The receptor comes from a human patient who had received a solid organ transplant and had CMV disease. Following a transplant, a fraction of the T cells may be traceable to the graft donor. The DNA sequence follows: TGCGCCAGCAGCATCGGGACGCTCCAAGAGACCCAGTACTTC. Its protein reads: CASSIGTLQETQYF.